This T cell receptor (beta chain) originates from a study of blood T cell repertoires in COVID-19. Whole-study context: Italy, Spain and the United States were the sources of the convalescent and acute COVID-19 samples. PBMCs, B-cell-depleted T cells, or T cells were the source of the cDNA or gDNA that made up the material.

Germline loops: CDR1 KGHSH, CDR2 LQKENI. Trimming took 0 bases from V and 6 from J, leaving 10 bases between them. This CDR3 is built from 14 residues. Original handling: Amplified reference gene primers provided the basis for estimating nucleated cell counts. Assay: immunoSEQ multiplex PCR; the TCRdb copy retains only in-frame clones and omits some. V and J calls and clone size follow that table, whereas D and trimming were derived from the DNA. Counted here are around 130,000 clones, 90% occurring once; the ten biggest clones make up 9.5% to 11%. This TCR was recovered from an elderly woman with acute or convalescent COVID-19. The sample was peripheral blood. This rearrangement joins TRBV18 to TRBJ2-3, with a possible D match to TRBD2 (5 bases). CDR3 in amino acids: CASSPPGKRDTQYF. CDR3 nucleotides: TGTGCCAGCTCACCACCCGGGAAGAGGGATACGCAGTATTTT.